These 15 T cell receptor beta chains share one sample of origin, sequenced in a study of blood T cell repertoires in COVID-19. Here immunoSEQ multiplex PCR was the method, and the copy in TCRdb shows in-frame clones only, minus some. The sample lists some 200,000 clones, around 90% seen once, with just over 2.5% in the top ten. Sequencing was performed on PBMCs or T cells enriched from blood (not recorded which). The receptor source for this set is a woman between 25 and 40 years old who had recovered from COVID-19.

This chain uses TRBV21-1 with TRBJ1-1. TRBV21-1 is shown as a pseudogene. The CDR3 is 14 amino acids. CDR3 sequence reads: CASSKGGQNTEAFF. Written as DNA, the CDR3 is TGTGCCAGCAGCAAAGGAGGGCAGAACACTGAAGCTTTCTTT.

The rearrangement uses TRBV7-2 and TRBJ1-5; D gene ambiguous. The ends were cut back, 1 base at V and 7 bases at J, with 17 bases in the middle. Germline lookup yields CDR1 SGHTA and CDR2 FQGNSA. This CDR3 is built from 16 residues. In nucleotides, the CDR3 is TGTGCCAGCAGCTTAGTAGGGAGCAGGAGCGCGCAGCCCCAGCATTTT. It specifies CASSLVGSRSAQPQHF.

The CDR3 spells CASSSGSAGQGSSPLHF. The CDR3 DNA reads TGTGCCAGCAGCTCAGGGTCGGCGGGACAGGGTAGTTCACCCCTCCACTTT. The genes are TRBV7-9 and TRBJ1-6, with 9 bases lining up with TRBD1. This CDR3 region has 17 residues. The trim removed 4 bases at V and 9 bases at J, leaving 13 bases unmatched. Germline V gene sequence: CDR1 SEHNR, CDR2 FQNEAQ (reference sequence).

V and J are TRBV4-1 and TRBJ1-6; D is undetermined. Trimming pared 0 bases from V and 10 bases from J, leaving 7 bases between. The length of the CDR3 is 13 residues. Germline V gene sequence: CDR1 MGHRA, CDR2 YSYEKL. CDR3 sequence: CASSQDEVSPLHF. In DNA form, the CDR3 reads TGCGCCAGCAGCCAAGATGAGGTATCACCCCTCCACTTT.

The V call is TRBV11-3, the J call TRBJ2-1; 8 nucleotides agree with TRBD1. CDR3 size: 13 residues. Germline-derived CDR1 and CDR2 are SGHNT and YENEEA. After removal of 5 bases from V and 7 bases from J, the junction contained 4 bases not matched to a gene. CDR3 DNA sequence: TGTGCCAGCAGCGTGGACAGGGAAAATGAGCAGTTCTTC. Protein sequence: CASSVDRENEQFF.

V usage is TRBV2 and J usage is TRBJ1-4; tentative D call: TRBD1 (6 bases). CDR3 length equals 15 residues. V was clipped by 5 bases and J by 2 bases, with 12 bases between them. The germline CDR1 and CDR2 sequences are SNHLY and FYNNEI. DNA for the CDR3: TGTGCCAGCAGTTCCAGGGGCGGGACTAATGAAAAACTGTTTTTT. Translated: CASSSRGGTNEKLFF.

The genes are TRBV19 and TRBJ1-5, with D maybe TRBD1 (6 bases). V dropped 6 bases and J dropped 5 bases, with 14 bases sitting between them. Looked up from germline, CDR1 is LNHDA and CDR2 is SQIVND (reference sequence). The CDR3 is made up of 14 amino acids. This chain's CDR3 is CASRSGTRYQPQHF. The CDR3 nucleotides read TGTGCCAGTAGGTCCGGGACAAGATATCAGCCCCAGCATTTT. Based on the CDR3 plus reference TRBV19 and TRBJ1-5, the full variable domain is DGGITQSPKYLFRKEGQNVTLSCEQNLNHDAMYWYRQDPGQGLRLIYYSQIVNDFQKGDIAEGYSVSREKKESFPLTVTSAQKNPTAFYLCASRSGTRYQPQHFGDGTRLSIL.

J is TRBJ1-2 and V is TRBV5-1, with 9 bases matching TRBD1. J was trimmed by 2 bases and V by 0 bases; bases with no gene match: 2. Germline assignment: CDR1 SGHRS and CDR2 YFSETQ. CDR3 size: 15 residues. CDR3 sequence: CASSLVGTGNYGYTF. CDR3 nucleotide sequence: TGCGCCAGCAGCTTGGTAGGGACAGGGAACTATGGCTACACCTTC.

The chain recombines TRBV7-6 with TRBJ2-1; TRBD1 matches at 8 bases. The germline gives CDR1 SGHVS, CDR2 FNYEAQ. V shed 5 bases, J shed 0 bases, and the junction held 9 bases outside the gene matches. The CDR3 totals 17 residues. The CDR3 coding sequence is TGTGCCAGCAGCCCCGGACGAACAGGGGGCTCCTACAATGAGCAGTTCTTC. Its translation: CASSPGRTGGSYNEQFF.

This clone was seen more than once but under ten times. The gene calls are TRBV2 and TRBJ1-2; maybe TRBD1 (5 bases). The CDR3 length is 14 residues. Trimming took 6 bases from V and 5 from J, leaving 16 bases between them. The germline V gene encodes CDR1 SNHLY and CDR2 FYNNEI. In DNA, the CDR3 is TGTGCCAGCAGCGCCGACGGACATGATTATGGCTACACCTTC. Its translation: CASSADGHDYGYTF.

The chain links TRBV4-3 to TRBJ2-7; D gene uncertain. The V and J ends lost 3 bases and 5 bases respectively, with 11 bases between them. Germline V CDR1 and CDR2: LGHNA, YSLEER. The CDR3 runs 13 residues. This CDR3 reads CASSQTRGHEQYF. CDR3 coding DNA: TGCGCCAGCAGCCAGACCCGTGGGCACGAGCAGTACTTC.

V and J are TRBV19 and TRBJ1-2, with D uncertain. The CDR3 runs to 15 residues. The V end lost 5 bases, the J end lost 2 bases, and 15 bases lay between the germline ends. Germline assignment: CDR1 LNHDA and CDR2 SQIVND (reference sequence). CDR3: CASSLPGGYNYGYTF. The CDR3 DNA sequence: TGTGCCAGTAGTCTCCCTGGAGGGTACAACTATGGCTACACCTTC.

This chain connects TRBV24-1 to TRBJ2-3; 12 bases match TRBD2. After removal of 3 bases from V and 1 base from J, the junction contained 4 bases not matched to a gene. This CDR3 contains 17 residues. CDR1 KGHDR and CDR2 SFDVKD come from the germline V gene. CDR3 sequence reads: CATSDPPSGGGTDTQYF. The CDR3 nucleotides are TGTGCCACCAGTGATCCCCCTAGCGGGGGGGGCACAGATACGCAGTATTTT.

The rearrangement uses TRBV7-7 and TRBJ1-3; D is undetermined. Germline CDR1 SSHAT, CDR2 FNYEAQ (reference sequence). This CDR3 is built from 16 residues. The CDR3 DNA reads TGTGCTAGCCCAGCTCTGGGCTTCCTCTCTGGAAACACCATATATTTT. This codes for CASPALGFLSGNTIYF.

The chain is built from TRBV24-1 and TRBJ2-7; TRBD1 is a possible D gene (5 bases). V lost 1 base to trimming and J lost 4 bases, with 13 bases between them. This CDR3 comprises 15 residues. Germline loops: CDR1 KGHDR, CDR2 SFDVKD. CDR3 sequence (DNA): TGTGCCACCAGTGATTTAAGCAGGGTGGGATACGAGCAGTACTTC. This translates into CATSDLSRVGYEQYF.